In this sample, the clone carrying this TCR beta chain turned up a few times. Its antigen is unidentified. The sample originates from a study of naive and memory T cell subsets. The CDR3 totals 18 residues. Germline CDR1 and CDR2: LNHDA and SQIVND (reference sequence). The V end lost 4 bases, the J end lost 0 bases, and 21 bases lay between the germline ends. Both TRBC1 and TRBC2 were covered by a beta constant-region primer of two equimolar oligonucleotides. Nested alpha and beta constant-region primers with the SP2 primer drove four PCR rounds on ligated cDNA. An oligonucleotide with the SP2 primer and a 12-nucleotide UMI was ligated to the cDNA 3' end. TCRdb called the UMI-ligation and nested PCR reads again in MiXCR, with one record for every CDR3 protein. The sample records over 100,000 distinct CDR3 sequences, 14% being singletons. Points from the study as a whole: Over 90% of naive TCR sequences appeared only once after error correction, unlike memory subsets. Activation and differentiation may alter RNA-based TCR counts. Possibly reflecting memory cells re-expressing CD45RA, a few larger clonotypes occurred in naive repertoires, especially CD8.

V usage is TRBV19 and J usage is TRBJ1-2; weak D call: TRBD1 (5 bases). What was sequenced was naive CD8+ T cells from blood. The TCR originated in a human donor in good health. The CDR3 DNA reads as TGTGCCAGTAGTACGTTAGACAGTCCTAAGGCAGCTAACTATGGCTACACCTTC. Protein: CASSTLDSPKAANYGYTF.